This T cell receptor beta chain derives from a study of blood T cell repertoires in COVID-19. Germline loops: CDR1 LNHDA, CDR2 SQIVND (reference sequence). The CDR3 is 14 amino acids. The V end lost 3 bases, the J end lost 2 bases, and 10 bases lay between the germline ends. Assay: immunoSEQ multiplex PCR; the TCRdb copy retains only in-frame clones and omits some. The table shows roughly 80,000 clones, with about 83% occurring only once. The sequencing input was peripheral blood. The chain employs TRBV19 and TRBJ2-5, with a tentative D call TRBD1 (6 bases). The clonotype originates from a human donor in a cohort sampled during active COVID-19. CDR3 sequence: CASSMVDRQETQYF. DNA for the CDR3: TGTGCCAGTAGTATGGTGGACAGACAAGAGACCCAGTACTTC.